This T cell receptor (beta chain) was recovered during a study of blood T cells in healthy people across ages. The study, taken as a whole, reports: Bulk PBMC profiling left naive and antigen-experienced comparisons inconclusive. When set beside aged donors, long-lived donors presented more naive CD4+ cells and higher diversity.

Note on this clonotype: Its antigen is unidentified.

V was trimmed by 4 bases and J by 0 bases, leaving 7 bases between them. CDR3 size: 13 residues. Germline values: CDR1 SQVTM, CDR2 ANQGSEA. The authors ran a second PCR of 7 to 11 cycles using a sample-barcoded 5' primer and a J-beta primer mix. Every cDNA molecule bore a tag from a template-switch adaptor containing 12 random nucleotides. TCRdb fed the 5' RACE reads into MiXCR, producing one record per CDR3 protein. The profile shows around 580,000 distinct CDR3 sequences, about 45% of them singletons. The receptor's source is an older man in good health. Material for sequencing was blood. V and J are TRBV29-1 and TRBJ2-1; D remains ambiguous. CDR3 in amino acids: CSVGDSSYNEQFF. In DNA form, the CDR3 reads TGCAGCGTTGGTGATAGCTCCTACAATGAGCAGTTCTTC.